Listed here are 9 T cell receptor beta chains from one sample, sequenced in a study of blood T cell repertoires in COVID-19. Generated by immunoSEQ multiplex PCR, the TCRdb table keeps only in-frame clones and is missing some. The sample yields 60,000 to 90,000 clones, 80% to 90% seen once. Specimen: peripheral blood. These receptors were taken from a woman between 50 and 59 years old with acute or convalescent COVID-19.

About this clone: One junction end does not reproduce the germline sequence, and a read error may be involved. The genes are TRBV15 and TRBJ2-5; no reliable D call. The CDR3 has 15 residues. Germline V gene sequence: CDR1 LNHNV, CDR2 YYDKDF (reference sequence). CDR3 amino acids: CATSREPQSWETQYF. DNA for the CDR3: TGTGCCACCAGCCGAGAGCCCCAGTCTTGGGAGACCCAGTACTTC.

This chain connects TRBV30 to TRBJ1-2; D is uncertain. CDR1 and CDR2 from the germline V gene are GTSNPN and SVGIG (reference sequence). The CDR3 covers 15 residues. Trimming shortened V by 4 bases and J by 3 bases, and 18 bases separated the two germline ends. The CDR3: CAWTRSGRSHYGYTF. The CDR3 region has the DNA TGTGCCTGGACCCGCTCAGGTCGATCGCACTATGGCTACACCTTC. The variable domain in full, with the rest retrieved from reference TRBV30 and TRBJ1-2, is SQTIHQWPATLVQPVGSPLSLECTVEGTSNPNLYWYRQAAGRGLQLLFYSVGIGQISSEVPQNLSASRPQDRQFILSSKKLLLSDSGFYLCAWTRSGRSHYGYTFGSGTRLTVV.

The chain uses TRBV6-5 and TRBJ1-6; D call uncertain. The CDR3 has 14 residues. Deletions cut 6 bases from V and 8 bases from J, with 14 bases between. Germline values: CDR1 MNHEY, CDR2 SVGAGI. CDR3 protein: CASRLGPPHSPLHF. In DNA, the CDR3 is TGTGCCAGCAGATTGGGCCCCCCTCATTCACCCCTCCACTTT.

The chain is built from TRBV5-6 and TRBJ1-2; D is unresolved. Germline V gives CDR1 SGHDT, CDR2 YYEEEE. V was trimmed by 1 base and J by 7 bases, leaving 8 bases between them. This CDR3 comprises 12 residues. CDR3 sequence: CASSLKISGYTF. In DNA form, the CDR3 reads TGTGCCAGCAGCTTGAAGATTAGTGGCTACACCTTC. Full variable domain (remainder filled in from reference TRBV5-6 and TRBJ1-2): DAGVTQSPTHLIKTRGQQVTLRCSPKSGHDTVSWYQQALGQGPQFIFQYYEEEERQRGNFPDRFSGHQFPNYSSELNVNALLLGDSALYLCASSLKISGYTFGSGTRLTVV.

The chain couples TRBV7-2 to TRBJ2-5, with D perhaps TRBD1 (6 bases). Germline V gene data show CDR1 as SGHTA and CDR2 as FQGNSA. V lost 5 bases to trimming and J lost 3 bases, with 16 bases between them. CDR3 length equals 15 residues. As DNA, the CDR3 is TGTGCCAGCAGCCTCTGGGGGACACCTGAAGAGACCCAGTACTTC. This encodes CASSLWGTPEETQYF.

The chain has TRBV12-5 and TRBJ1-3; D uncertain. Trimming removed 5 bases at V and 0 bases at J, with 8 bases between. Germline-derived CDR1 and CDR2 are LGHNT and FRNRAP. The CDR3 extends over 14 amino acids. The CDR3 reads CASGPTVSGNTIYF. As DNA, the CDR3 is TGTGCTAGTGGTCCCACGGTCTCTGGAAACACCATATATTTT.

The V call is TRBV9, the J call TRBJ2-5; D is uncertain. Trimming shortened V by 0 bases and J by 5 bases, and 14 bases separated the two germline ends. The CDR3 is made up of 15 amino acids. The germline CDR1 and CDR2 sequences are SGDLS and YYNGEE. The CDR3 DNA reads TGTGCCAGCAGCGTAGAAGCTCTAGTTTGGGAGACCCAGTACTTC. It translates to CASSVEALVWETQYF.

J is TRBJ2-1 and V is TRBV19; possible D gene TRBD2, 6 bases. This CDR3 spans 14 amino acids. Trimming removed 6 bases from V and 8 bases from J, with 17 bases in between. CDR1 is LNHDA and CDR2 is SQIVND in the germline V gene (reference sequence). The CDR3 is CASRGTSLGYEQFF. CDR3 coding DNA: TGTGCCAGTAGGGGGACTTCACTTGGGTATGAGCAGTTCTTC.

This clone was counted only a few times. CDR3 amino acids: CASSSAEGGSYEQYF. As DNA, the CDR3 is TGTGCCAGCAGCTCAGCCGAGGGAGGATCCTACGAGCAGTACTTC. This chain uses TRBV3-1 (or the pseudogene TRBV3-2) with TRBJ2-7; maybe TRBD2 (6 bases). CDR1 LGHDT and CDR2 YNNKEL come from the germline V gene (reference sequence). This CDR3 has 15 amino acids. Trimming took 5 bases from V and 1 from J, leaving 15 bases between them.